Sequencing of this T cell receptor (beta chain) was carried out in a study of cytomegalovirus exposure and HLA in healthy donors. Study background: Among roughly 180 million T cells, an earlier analysis found around 100 million unique TCR beta sequences.

Primers included in the PCR were 60 Vbeta and 13 Jbeta primers. Generated by immunoSEQ multiplex PCR, the TCRdb table keeps only in-frame clones and is missing some. The sample table sets out approximately 190,000 clones. The sequence derives from a boy under 18 in good health and CMV-seronegative. The sequenced material came from PBMCs.

CDR3 DNA: TGTGCCAGCAGCGAGCTGACGGGAAACACTGAAGCTTTCTTT. Encoded protein: CASSELTGNTEAFF. This sequence joins TRBV9 and TRBJ1-1; D gene ambiguous. Trimming took off 3 bases at V and 2 bases at J, with 11 bases between the two ends. This CDR3 contains 14 residues. Germline V gene lookup returns CDR1 SGDLS and CDR2 YYNGEE.